Presented here are 20 T cell receptor beta chains from one specimen sequenced in a study of blood T cell repertoires in COVID-19. TCRdb's copy holds only in-frame clones and misses some; the assay was immunoSEQ multiplex PCR. The table includes 200,000 to 250,000 clones, around 90% detected once. The sample comprised peripheral blood. These receptors originate from a man aged 55 to 69 who had recovered from COVID-19.

The rearrangement uses TRBV4-2 and TRBJ2-1; possible D gene TRBD2, 7 bases. Germline CDR1 is LGHNA and CDR2 is YNFKEQ. Deletions cut 4 bases from V and 0 bases from J, with 19 bases between. The CDR3 consists of 18 residues. The CDR3 loop is CASSPLRAGASSYNEQFF. In nucleotides, the CDR3 is TGTGCCAGCAGCCCGCTCCGGGCGGGGGCTAGCTCCTACAATGAGCAGTTCTTC.

The rearrangement links TRBV6-5 to TRBJ1-2; D call uncertain. Trimming removed 6 bases from V and 4 bases from J, with 12 bases in between. From germline, CDR1 is MNHEY and CDR2 SVGAGI. CDR3 length: 13 residues. DNA of the CDR3: TGTGCCAGCAGCCCGGAAGGGAGCTATGGCTACACCTTC. Protein product: CASSPEGSYGYTF.

This chain joins TRBV30 and TRBJ2-5; D perhaps matches TRBD2 (6 bases). V was trimmed by 3 bases and J by 2 bases, leaving 16 bases between them. The germline V gene encodes CDR1 GTSNPN and CDR2 SVGIG (reference sequence). The CDR3 length is 15 residues. The CDR3 here is CAWSGGSGGQETQYF. In DNA, the CDR3 is TGTGCCTGGAGCGGAGGGAGTGGGGGTCAAGAGACCCAGTACTTC.

The chain has TRBV30 and TRBJ1-3; TRBD1 matches at 7 bases. Germline lookup yields CDR1 GTSNPN and CDR2 SVGIG (reference sequence). J lost 0 bases, V lost 7 bases, and 9 bases had no gene match. The CDR3 extends over 15 amino acids. The DNA of the CDR3 is TGTGCCTTTTCCCCGGGACAGAGCTCTGGAAACACCATATATTTT. This gives the protein CAFSPGQSSGNTIYF. Complete variable domain (other parts from reference TRBV30 and TRBJ1-3): SQTIHQWPATLVQPVGSPLSLECTVEGTSNPNLYWYRQAAGRGLQLLFYSVGIGQISSEVPQNLSASRPQDRQFILSSKKLLLSDSGFYLCAFSPGQSSGNTIYFGEGSWLTVV.

Note on this clone: The limits of the CDR3 on the DNA are not certain, so only TCRdb's listed CDR3 is given. The CDR3 is CASIFGAGAALLWGNTIYF. V and J are TRBV21-1 and TRBJ1-3; the DNA was not used to check the table's D call, TRBD1. TRBV21-1 is flagged as a pseudogene. The CDR3 is 19 amino acids in total, end residues counted.

This sequence joins TRBV19 and TRBJ2-7; D perhaps matches TRBD1 (6 bases). This CDR3 has 13 residues. CDR1 LNHDA and CDR2 SQIVND come from the germline V gene (reference sequence). The germline V and J ends were trimmed by 5 bases and 5 bases, with 13 bases remaining between them. CDR3 DNA: TGTGCCAGTAGTTCAACACAGGGTAACGAGCAGTACTTC. Translating gives CASSSTQGNEQYF.

The V gene is TRBV9, the J gene TRBJ1-1; the D is unclear. The germline CDR1 and CDR2 sequences are SGDLS and YYNGEE. The CDR3 loop spans 12 amino acids. The V and J ends lost 3 bases and 7 bases respectively, with 10 bases between them. In DNA form, the CDR3 reads TGTGCCAGCAGCGGTCAGTCCAGTGAAGCTTTCTTT. Its protein is CASSGQSSEAFF.

The chain employs TRBV7-9 and TRBJ1-3; 8 bases line up with TRBD1. This CDR3 is built from 14 residues. The germline V gene encodes CDR1 SEHNR and CDR2 FQNEAQ (reference sequence). Trimming removed 4 bases from V and 5 bases from J; junction bases left unmatched: 4. The CDR3: CASSYGQGRNTIYF. CDR3 in DNA: TGTGCCAGCAGCTATGGACAGGGTCGAAACACCATATATTTT.

The J gene is TRBJ2-4, the V gene TRBV5-6, with D tentatively TRBD1 (6 bases). Between the trimmed V and J ends, which lost 2 bases and 11 bases, there was a span of 23 bases. The length of the CDR3 is 16 residues. The germline gives CDR1 SGHDT, CDR2 YYEEEE. The DNA of the CDR3 is TGTGCCAGCAGCTTATTCCAACAGCCGCAGGGGTTGGTTCAGTACTTC. It codes for CASSLFQQPQGLVQYF.

J is TRBJ1-4 and V is TRBV5-8, with unresolved D. The CDR3 has 16 amino acids. The V end was cut by 6 bases, the J end by 1 base, with 16 bases between. Germline V gene data show CDR1 as SGHTS and CDR2 as YDEGEE. The CDR3 region is CASTHGLAGTNEKLFF. DNA for the CDR3: TGTGCCAGCACCCACGGGTTGGCGGGAACTAATGAAAAACTGTTTTTT.

The CDR3 nucleotides are TGTGCCAGCTCACCAGGGGCCACCCAAACGCAGTATTTT. Protein: CASSPGATQTQYF. The chain joins TRBV18 to TRBJ2-3; a weak D match, TRBD1 (5 bases). The CDR3 contains 13 residues. Germline V lookup: CDR1 KGHSH, CDR2 LQKENI. With 2 bases removed from V and 9 bases from J, the gap between germline ends came to 12 bases. The whole variable domain, filled in from reference TRBV18 and TRBJ2-3, reads NAGVMQNPRHLVRRRGQEARLRCSPMKGHSHVYWYRQLPEEGLKFMVYLQKENIIDESGMPKERFSAEFPKEGPSILRIQQVVRGDSAAYFCASSPGATQTQYFGPGTRLTVL.

The rearrangement uses TRBV14 and TRBJ2-1; the match to TRBD2 covers 9 bases. Germline CDR1 is SGHDN and CDR2 is FVKESK. CDR3 length: 15 amino acids. The ends lost 1 base at V and 4 bases at J; junction bases unmatched: 2. The CDR3 here is CASSQVTSGYNEQFF. The CDR3 nucleotides read TGTGCCAGCAGCCAAGTGACTAGCGGATACAATGAGCAGTTCTTC. The variable domain in full, with the rest retrieved from reference TRBV14 and TRBJ2-1, is EAGVTQFPSHSVIEKGQTVTLRCDPISGHDNLYWYRRVMGKEIKFLLHFVKESKQDESGMPNNRFLAERTGGTYSTLKVQPAELEDSGVYFCASSQVTSGYNEQFFGPGTRLTVL.

The sample holds one count of this clone. J is TRBJ2-7 and V is TRBV18; D remains ambiguous. The CDR3 is 14 amino acids. Trimming cost V 3 bases and J 3 bases, with 12 bases left between them. The V gene's germline CDR1 is KGHSH and CDR2 LQKENI. The CDR3 region has the DNA TGTGCCAGCTCACCGATTACGGGTAGCTACGAGCAGTACTTC. This codes for CASSPITGSYEQYF.

This clone was observed at least ten times. V is TRBV7-9 and J is TRBJ1-2; D possibly corresponds to TRBD1 (5 bases). CDR3 size: 12 residues. Germline loops: CDR1 SEHNR, CDR2 FQNEAQ (reference sequence). Trimming removed 5 bases from V and 5 bases from J, with 9 bases in between. CDR3 loop: CASSTRQYGYTF. The CDR3 DNA reads as TGTGCCAGCAGCACCCGACAGTATGGCTACACCTTC.

The rearrangement uses TRBV19 and TRBJ1-2; possibly TRBD1 for D (5 bases). Germline-derived CDR1 and CDR2 are LNHDA and SQIVND (reference sequence). Between the trimmed V and J ends, which lost 5 bases and 0 bases, there was a span of 13 bases. The CDR3 spans 15 residues. The CDR3 bases are TGTGCCAGTAGTTTGTGGACACCTACTAACTATGGCTACACCTTC. Protein sequence: CASSLWTPTNYGYTF.

This chain connects TRBV19 to TRBJ1-1; 7 bases map to TRBD1. CDR1 and CDR2 from the germline V gene are LNHDA and SQIVND (reference sequence). Trimming cost V 4 bases and J 0 bases; bases outside gene matches: 8. CDR3 length equals 16 residues. CDR3 nucleotide sequence: TGTGCCAGTAGTAACCCCAGACAGGGATTGAACACTGAAGCTTTCTTT. Amino acid sequence: CASSNPRQGLNTEAFF.

The rearrangement uses TRBV3-1 (or the pseudogene TRBV3-2) and TRBJ1-1, with 9 bases identical to TRBD1. The CDR3 loop spans 14 amino acids. The germline V gene encodes CDR1 LGHDT and CDR2 YNNKEL (reference sequence). The ends lost 6 bases at V and 3 bases at J; junction bases unmatched: 5. CDR3 region: CASSKTGGYTEAFF. The CDR3 DNA follows: TGTGCCAGCAGTAAAACAGGGGGCTACACTGAAGCTTTCTTT.

The CDR3 spells CASSLYSGGANIQYF. CDR3 coding DNA: TGTGCCAGCAGCTTGTACAGCGGGGGGGCCAACATTCAGTACTTC. The chain combines TRBV5-4 with TRBJ2-4, with TRBD2 identical over 10 bases. This CDR3 is built from 15 residues. Trimming cost V 1 base and J 7 bases; bases outside gene matches: 5. Germline values: CDR1 SGHNT, CDR2 YYREEE (reference sequence). The complete variable domain, with remaining parts taken from reference TRBV5-4 and TRBJ2-4, reads ETGVTQSPTHLIKTRGQQVTLRCSSQSGHNTVSWYQQALGQGPQFIFQYYREEENGRGNFPPRFSGLQFPNYSSELNVNALELDDSALYLCASSLYSGGANIQYFGAGTRLSVL.

This chain connects TRBV11-3 to TRBJ2-6, with 10 positions matching TRBD1. The V segment lost 6 bases and the J segment 1 base; nucleotides outside the gene matches: 9. Germline CDR1 SGHNT, CDR2 YENEEA. The CDR3 is made up of 18 amino acids. CDR3 sequence (DNA): TGTGCCAGCAGACACGACAGGGGGCCTGATTCTGGGGCCAACGTCCTGACTTTC. As protein: CASRHDRGPDSGANVLTF.

This sequence joins TRBV7-9 and TRBJ1-1, with D possibly being TRBD1 (6 bases). V shed 8 bases and J shed 6 bases, with 16 bases lying between them. This CDR3 spans 13 amino acids. Germline V gene data show CDR1 as SEHNR and CDR2 as FQNEAQ (reference sequence). CDR3 coding DNA: TGTGCCAGCGGAAAAACAGGGTTGGCTGAAGCTTTCTTT. The encoded protein is CASGKTGLAEAFF.